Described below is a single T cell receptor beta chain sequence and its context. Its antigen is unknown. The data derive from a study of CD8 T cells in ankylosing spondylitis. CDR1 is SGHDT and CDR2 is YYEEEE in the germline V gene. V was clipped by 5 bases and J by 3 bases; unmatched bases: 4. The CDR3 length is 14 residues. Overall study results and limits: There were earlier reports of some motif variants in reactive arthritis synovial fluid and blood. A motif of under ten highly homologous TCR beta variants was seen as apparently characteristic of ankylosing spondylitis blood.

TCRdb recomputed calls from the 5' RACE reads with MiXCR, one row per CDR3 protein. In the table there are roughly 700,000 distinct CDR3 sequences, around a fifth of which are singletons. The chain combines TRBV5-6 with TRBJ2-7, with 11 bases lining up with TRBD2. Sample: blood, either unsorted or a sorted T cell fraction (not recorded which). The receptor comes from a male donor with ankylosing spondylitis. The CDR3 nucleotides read TGTGCCAGCAGGACGACTAGCGGGAACTACGAGCAGTACTTC. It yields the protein CASRTTSGNYEQYF.